This entry concerns a single TCR beta chain. CDR1 is LGHNA and CDR2 is YSLEER in the germline V gene. The CDR3 sequence is 15 residues long. With V trimmed by 0 bases and J by 1 base, 2 bases remained unmatched. The data originate from a study of Ad26.COV2.S vaccination and SARS-CoV-2 variants. Treatment here: 15 to 20 received Ad26.COV2.S at low or high dose, single or two shots; five or six received placebo; per-sample allocation not given. Sampling was done on day 63 after the first vaccine or placebo injection. Assay: immunoSEQ multiplex PCR; the TCRdb copy retains only in-frame clones and omits some. The profile shows about 350,000 clones, approximately 90% of them singletons.

The sequenced sample was peripheral blood, obtained in a trial of Ad26.COV2.S vaccine versus placebo. The TCR sequence derives from a person between 18 and 65 years old who received the Ad26.COV2.S COVID-19 vaccine or a placebo. The rearrangement links TRBV4-3 to TRBJ2-5; 7 nucleotides match TRBD1. Written as DNA, the CDR3 is TGCGCCAGCAGCCAAGACCGACAGGGCCAAGAGACCCAGTACTTC. It encodes CASSQDRQGQETQYF.